A single sample gave rise to the 25 T cell receptor beta chains below, sequenced in a study of brain T cells in children with intractable seizures. The time point is: blood from clinic visit 5 months post-surgery; TSC patient then seizure free. This table comes from immunoSEQ multiplex PCR, and its TCRdb copy is limited to in-frame clones, with some not included. The table lists 340,000 or so clones, approximately 93% of them singletons. The input for sequencing was peripheral blood, taken approximately 5 months after surgery. All receptors come from a boy younger than two with tuberous sclerosis and intractable seizures.

This chain joins TRBV5-1 and TRBJ2-1; D may be TRBD1 (5 bases). V lost 1 base, J lost 8 bases, and 22 bases lay in between. CDR3 length equals 17 residues. CDR1 SGHRS and CDR2 YFSETQ come from the germline V gene. CDR3 protein: CASSLISPAPLRDEQFF. The CDR3 DNA is TGCGCCAGCAGCTTGATTTCTCCAGCACCGCTCAGGGATGAGCAGTTCTTC.

This clone appeared a single time. The gene calls are TRBV5-1 and TRBJ2-2; D is ambiguous. This CDR3 spans 12 amino acids. Trimming removed 7 bases from V and 6 bases from J, with 10 bases in between. The germline V gene encodes CDR1 SGHRS and CDR2 YFSETQ. The CDR3 region is CASEEFPGELFF. DNA of the CDR3: TGCGCCAGCGAGGAGTTTCCCGGGGAGCTGTTTTTT.

This chain links TRBV7-8 with TRBJ1-1; D is uncertain. Germline V lookup: CDR1 SGHVS, CDR2 FQNEAQ. The ends were cut back, 2 bases at V and 2 bases at J, with 9 bases in the middle. This CDR3 contains 14 residues. The CDR3 is CASSLKAANTEAFF. DNA of the CDR3: TGTGCCAGCAGCTTAAAGGCGGCAAACACTGAAGCTTTCTTT.

The chain is built from TRBV6-5 and TRBJ1-6; 8 positions agree with TRBD1. This CDR3 is built from 14 residues. The V segment lost 4 bases and the J segment 7 bases; nucleotides outside the gene matches: 3. CDR1 and CDR2 (germline): MNHEY, SVGAGI. The CDR3 region is CASSWTGRNSPLHF. DNA for the CDR3: TGTGCCAGCAGTTGGACAGGGCGGAATTCACCCCTCCACTTT.

The V gene is TRBV11-2, the J gene TRBJ2-7; D is undetermined. CDR3 length: 16 residues. CDR1 is SGHAT and CDR2 is FQNNGV in the germline V gene. V was pared by 1 base and J by 2 bases, with 15 bases between. CDR3 coding DNA: TGTGCCAGCAGCTTAGTAGCCCCACGCAGCCCCTACGAGCAGTACTTC. It translates to CASSLVAPRSPYEQYF.

The chain is built from TRBV11-3 and TRBJ1-1, with unresolved D. The CDR3 contains 15 residues. Germline V gives CDR1 SGHNT, CDR2 YENEEA. V shed 4 bases and J shed 1 base, with 13 bases lying between them. This CDR3 reads CASSSRGSPNTEAFF. DNA for the CDR3: TGTGCCAGCAGCTCCCGTGGGTCTCCGAACACTGAAGCTTTCTTT. Combining the CDR3 with reference TRBV11-3 and TRBJ1-1 gives the whole variable domain EAGVVQSPRYKIIEKKQPVAFWCNPISGHNTLYWYLQNLGQGPELLIRYENEEAVDDSQLPKDRFSAERLKGVDSTLKIQPAELGDSAVYLCASSSRGSPNTEAFFGQGTRLTVV.

This clone occurred once. This chain connects TRBV5-4 to TRBJ2-7, with 8 bases that match TRBD2. There are 15 residues in the CDR3. V lost 2 bases to trimming and J lost 2 bases; unmatched junction nucleotides: 6. Per germline, CDR1 SGHNT and CDR2 YYREEE (reference sequence). The CDR3 coding sequence is TGTGCCAGCAGCTTCGGGAGGGCCCTCCCCTACGAGCAGTACTTC. Encoded protein: CASSFGRALPYEQYF. The entire variable domain, with the rest obtained from reference TRBV5-4 and TRBJ2-7, is as follows: ETGVTQSPTHLIKTRGQQVTLRCSSQSGHNTVSWYQQALGQGPQFIFQYYREEENGRGNFPPRFSGLQFPNYSSELNVNALELDDSALYLCASSFGRALPYEQYFGPGTRLTVT.

In this sample, this clone turned up once. The rearrangement uses TRBV5-6 and TRBJ2-7; D not certain. Per germline, CDR1 SGHDT and CDR2 YYEEEE. CDR3 length: 14 amino acids. With 0 bases removed from V and 4 bases from J, the gap between germline ends came to 11 bases. Here the CDR3 reads CASSLGLDRYEQYF. Here the CDR3 DNA reads TGTGCCAGCAGCTTGGGGCTAGATAGGTACGAGCAGTACTTC. Full variable domain (rest looked up from reference TRBV5-6 and TRBJ2-7): DAGVTQSPTHLIKTRGQQVTLRCSPKSGHDTVSWYQQALGQGPQFIFQYYEEEERQRGNFPDRFSGHQFPNYSSELNVNALLLGDSALYLCASSLGLDRYEQYFGPGTRLTVT.

The V call is TRBV5-1, the J call TRBJ2-3; 7 bases map to TRBD1. Unmatched junction bases numbered 4, after V lost 0 bases and J lost 3 bases. The CDR3 sequence is 15 residues long. Germline CDR1 is SGHRS and CDR2 is YFSETQ. The chain's CDR3 is CASSLDRGKTDTQYF. The CDR3 DNA follows: TGCGCCAGCAGCTTGGACAGGGGTAAGACAGATACGCAGTATTTT.

This clone came up once. The V and J genes are TRBV6-4 and TRBJ1-4; D gene uncertain. CDR3 length: 12 amino acids. V gave up 3 bases and J gave up 8 bases, with 7 bases separating them. Germline-derived CDR1 and CDR2 are MRHNA and SNTAGT. The CDR3 DNA sequence: TGTGCCAGCAGTGAGACGGTAGAAAAACTGTTTTTT. Translation gives CASSETVEKLFF.

The V gene is TRBV29-1, the J gene TRBJ2-7; possible D gene TRBD2, 6 bases. Trimming took off 0 bases at V and 7 bases at J, with 13 bases between the two ends. In germline, CDR1 is SQVTM, CDR2 ANQGSEA. This CDR3 is 13 amino acids long. CDR3 sequence: CSVEESGGGEQYF. Here the CDR3 DNA reads TGCAGCGTTGAAGAGTCTGGAGGAGGGGAGCAGTACTTC.

V and J are TRBV6-5 and TRBJ2-7, with 10 bases identical to TRBD2. The ends lost 4 bases at V and 5 bases at J; junction bases unmatched: 11. The CDR3 covers 16 residues. Germline assignment: CDR1 MNHEY and CDR2 SVGAGI. The CDR3 DNA reads TGTGCCAGCAGTTTCAAAATCAGCGGGAGGGGGGACGAGCAGTACTTC. Protein product: CASSFKISGRGDEQYF.

The chain recombines TRBV7-9 with TRBJ2-5, with 9 bases lining up with TRBD2. Trimming cost V 1 base and J 2 bases; bases outside gene matches: 5. Germline CDR1 and CDR2: SEHNR and FQNEAQ (reference sequence). This CDR3 has 16 amino acids. Here the CDR3 reads CASSLDLAGLQETQYF. The CDR3 DNA sequence: TGTGCCAGCAGCTTAGATCTAGCGGGGTTACAAGAGACCCAGTACTTC.

The chain recombines TRBV12-3 or TRBV12-4 with TRBJ2-7; possible D gene TRBD2, 5 bases. CDR3 size: 13 residues. This CDR3 is CALGLKSSYEQYF. CDR3 DNA sequence: TGTGCTCTCGGACTCAAGAGCTCCTACGAGCAGTACTTC.

The chain recombines TRBV10-1 with TRBJ2-7, with D possibly called TRBD1 or TRBD2 (5 bases each). V gave up 6 bases and J gave up 3 bases, with 6 bases separating them. Germline V gene sequence: CDR1 WNHNN, CDR2 SYGVQD (reference sequence). This CDR3 contains 11 residues. The CDR3: CASRRGYEQYF. The CDR3 coding sequence is TGCGCCAGCAGGAGGGGCTACGAGCAGTACTTC.

This chain links TRBV19 with TRBJ2-3, with 7 bases matching TRBD1. V shed 3 bases and J 4 bases; nucleotides not matched to a gene: 13. There are 17 residues in the CDR3. CDR1 is LNHDA and CDR2 is SQIVND in the germline V gene (reference sequence). Here the CDR3 DNA reads TGTGCCAGTAGTATTTATCCCCGTGGGCAGGGGGCAGATACGCAGTATTTT. Its translation: CASSIYPRGQGADTQYF.

For this clone: This CDR3 is also generated by other DNA sequences in the sample. The chain joins TRBV12-3 or TRBV12-4 to TRBJ2-5; D gene unclear. V lost 3 bases and J lost 1, with 0 bases in between. The CDR3 has 11 residues. CDR3 in amino acids: CASSFQETQYF. CDR3 DNA sequence: TGTGCCAGCAGTTTCCAAGAGACCCAGTACTTC.

In its sample, this clone was seen a few times. This chain uses TRBV7-3 with TRBJ2-5; 7 bases align to TRBD2. CDR3 size: 12 residues. CDR1 and CDR2 (germline): SGHTA, FQGTGA. Losses at the gene ends were 4 bases for V and 7 bases for J; bases not matched to a gene: 3. For the CDR3, the DNA is TGTGCCAGCAGCTATGGGGAGGGGACCCAGTACTTC. Protein sequence: CASSYGEGTQYF.

V and J are TRBV2 and TRBJ2-1, with 9 bases identical to TRBD1. Germline V gives CDR1 SNHLY, CDR2 FYNNEI. The trim removed 5 bases at V and 4 bases at J, leaving 6 bases unmatched. This CDR3 is 15 amino acids long. The CDR3, as DNA: TGTGCCAGCAGTCGGGACAGGGCTAAATACAATGAGCAGTTCTTC. As protein: CASSRDRAKYNEQFF.

J is TRBJ2-2 and V is TRBV9, with TRBD1 matching 7 bases. CDR1 is SGDLS, CDR2 YYNGEE, per germline. Unmatched junction bases numbered 5, after V lost 10 bases and J lost 2 bases. The CDR3 sequence is 13 residues long. CDR3 sequence: CAGRDSNTGELFF. The DNA for the CDR3 is TGTGCCGGCCGGGACAGTAACACCGGGGAGCTGTTTTTT.

This sequence joins TRBV7-9 and TRBJ1-4; 10 positions agree with TRBD1. There are 14 residues in the CDR3. The germline CDR1 and CDR2 sequences are SEHNR and FQNEAQ (reference sequence). The V gene end was trimmed by 5 bases and the J gene end by 8 bases; junction bases not matched to a gene: 5. Here the CDR3 reads CASSPTGGGEKLFF. The CDR3, as DNA: TGTGCCAGCAGCCCGACAGGGGGCGGCGAAAAACTGTTTTTT.

The chain combines TRBV10-3 with TRBJ1-2; 9 bases are a match to TRBD1. This CDR3 is 13 amino acids long. Trimming cost V 4 bases and J 4 bases; bases outside gene matches: 1. Germline values: CDR1 ENHRY, CDR2 SYGVKD. The DNA for the CDR3 is TGTGCCATCAGTGGGACAGGGGCCTATGGCTACACCTTC. Encoded protein: CAISGTGAYGYTF.

This clone was picked up one time. CDR3 nucleotides: TGTGCCAGCAGCCAAGGGACGGCGCCCTCCTACGAGCAGTACTTC. Its translation is CASSQGTAPSYEQYF. The chain carries TRBV3-1 (or the pseudogene TRBV3-2) and TRBJ2-7; D unclear. Germline CDR1 is LGHDT and CDR2 is YNNKEL (reference sequence). The V gene lost 1 base and the J gene lost 0 bases, with 10 bases spanning the gap. The CDR3 is 15 residues long.

The chain has TRBV7-9 and TRBJ2-7; D uncertain. Germline CDR1 and CDR2: SEHNR and FQNEAQ (reference sequence). V gave up 2 bases and J gave up 7 bases, with 12 bases separating them. The CDR3 has 13 residues. The CDR3 here is CASSLLANGEQYF. The CDR3 DNA reads as TGTGCCAGCAGCTTATTGGCAAATGGGGAGCAGTACTTC.

V and J are TRBV11-1 and TRBJ2-7; D unclear. Germline values: CDR1 SGHAT, CDR2 FQDESV (reference sequence). The CDR3 is 12 amino acids. Trimming left V 5 bases short and J 3 bases short, with 8 bases between. CDR3 in amino acids: CASSTEDYEQYF. CDR3 bases: TGTGCCAGCAGCACCGAAGACTACGAGCAGTACTTC.